The 2 T cell receptor beta chains presented below share a single source sample, sequenced in a study of radiation and T cells in renal cell carcinoma. Measured with immunoSEQ multiplex PCR; TCRdb has only the in-frame clones, and not every one. The sample yields some 150,000 clones, around 90% seen once. Time point given: blood 2 weeks post-SBRT. This sample's treatment: 15 Gy SBRT to primary tumor, nephrectomy 4 weeks later. The source material was blood, sampled from a patient whose treatment included radiotherapy and nephrectomy. The receptors were sampled from a woman aged 50 to 65 with renal cell carcinoma.

The CDR3, as DNA: TGCGCCAGCAGCGGCTCTGAGGTACGCGAGCAGTACTTC. The encoded protein is CASSGSEVREQYF. The rearrangement links TRBV5-1 to TRBJ2-7; D remains ambiguous. The V gene's germline CDR1 is SGHRS and CDR2 YFSETQ. This CDR3 region has 13 residues. Trimming took 4 bases from V and 6 from J, leaving 14 bases between them.

The chain combines TRBV7-9 with TRBJ1-5; TRBD1 agrees at 8 bases. Per germline, CDR1 SEHNR and CDR2 FQNEAQ (reference sequence). This CDR3 spans 12 amino acids. V dropped 6 bases and J dropped 5; count of bases not matched to a gene: 0. DNA of the CDR3: TGTGCCAGCAGGGACAGGGATCAGCCCCAGCATTTT. As protein: CASRDRDQPQHF.